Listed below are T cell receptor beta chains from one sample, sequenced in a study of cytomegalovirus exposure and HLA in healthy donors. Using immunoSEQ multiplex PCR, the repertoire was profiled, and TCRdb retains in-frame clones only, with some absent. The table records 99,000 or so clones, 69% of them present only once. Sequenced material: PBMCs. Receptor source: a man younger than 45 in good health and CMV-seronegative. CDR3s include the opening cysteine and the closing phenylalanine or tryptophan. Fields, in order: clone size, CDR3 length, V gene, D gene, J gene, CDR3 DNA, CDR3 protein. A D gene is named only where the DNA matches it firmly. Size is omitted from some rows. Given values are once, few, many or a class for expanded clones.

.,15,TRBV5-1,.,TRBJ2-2,TGCGCCAGCAGCTTGGGGCAGTCGAACACCGGGGAGCTGTTTTTT,CASSLGQSNTGELFF
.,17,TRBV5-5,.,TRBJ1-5,TGTGCCAGCAGCTTGGCAGGTGTGGCTACACTCAATCAGCCCCAGCATTTT,CASSLAGVATLNQPQHF
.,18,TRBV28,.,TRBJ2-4,TGTGCCAGCAGTTTGGGGAGTTTTGGGGTCCCAGCCAAAAACATTCAGTACTTC,CASSLGSFGVPAKNIQYF
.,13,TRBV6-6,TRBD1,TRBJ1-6,TGTGCCAGCAGACAGGGGTATAATTCACCCCTCCACTTT,CASRQGYNSPLHF
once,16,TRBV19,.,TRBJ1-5,TGTGCCACCCTTCCGAACTCGGGTACAGGGCTTTTACCCCAGCATTTT,CATLPNSGTGLLPQHF
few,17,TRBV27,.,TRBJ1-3,TGTGCCAGCAGTTCGCTAGGGGGAGTTCGTGCTGGAAACACCATATATTTT,CASSSLGGVRAGNTIYF
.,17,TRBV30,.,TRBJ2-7,TGTGCCTGGAGTGCCCTTCTTCGGGCTAGCGTAACCTACGAGCAGTACTTC,CAWSALLRASVTYEQYF
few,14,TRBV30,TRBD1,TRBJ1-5,TGTGCCTGGAGCGGGACAGGGAGAGATCAGCCCCAGCATTTT,CAWSGTGRDQPQHF
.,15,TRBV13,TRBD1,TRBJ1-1,TGTGCCAGCAGCCAAAACGGACAGGGAAACACTGAAGCTTTCTTT,CASSQNGQGNTEAFF
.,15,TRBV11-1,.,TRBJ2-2,TGTGCCAGCAGCCTAGTATTGGGGGCCACCGGGGAGCTGTTTTTT,CASSLVLGATGELFF
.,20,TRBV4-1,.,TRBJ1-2,TGCGCCAGCAGCCAAGATGCTCAGGGGCGATATACCCGAGCTAACTATGGCTACACCTTC,CASSQDAQGRYTRANYGYTF
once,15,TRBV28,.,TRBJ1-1,TGTGCCAGCAGTTTTCGACAGACGCTGACCACTGAAGCTTTCTTT,CASSFRQTLTTEAFF
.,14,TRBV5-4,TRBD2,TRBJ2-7,TGTGCCAGCAGTCCTAGCGGAGCCTCCTACGAGCAGTACTTC,CASSPSGASYEQYF
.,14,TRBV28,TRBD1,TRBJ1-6,TGTGCCAGCAGTTTCGGGGACAGGGATTCACCCCTCCACTTT,CASSFGDRDSPLHF
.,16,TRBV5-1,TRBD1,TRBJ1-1,TGCGCCAGCAGCTCGAACGGACAGGGGCAGGGCAACGAAGCTTTCTTT,CASSSNGQGQGNEAFF
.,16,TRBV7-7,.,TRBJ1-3,TGTGCTAGCAGCCAAGGGGGATACCTCTCTGGAAACACCATATATTTT,CASSQGGYLSGNTIYF
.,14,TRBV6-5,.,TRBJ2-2,TGTGCCAGCAGTAGATCACTAAGGCCCGGGGAGCTGTTTTTT,CASSRSLRPGELFF
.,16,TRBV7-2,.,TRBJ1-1,TGTGCCAGCAGCTTAGGCGGACAGAGGAGGTACACTGAAGCTTTCTTT,CASSLGGQRRYTEAFF
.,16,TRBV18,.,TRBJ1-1,TGTGCCAGCTCCCCAGGTATAGGGGACACGAACACTGAAGCTTTCTTT,CASSPGIGDTNTEAFF
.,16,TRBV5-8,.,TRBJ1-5,TGTGCCAGCAGCTTGACTTTCGTAGGAGTCAATCAGCCCCAGCATTTT,CASSLTFVGVNQPQHF
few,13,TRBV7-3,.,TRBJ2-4,TGTGCCAGCAGCGGAGGGGTCGGAGGCATTCAGTACTTC,CASSGGVGGIQYF
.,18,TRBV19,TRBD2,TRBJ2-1,TGTGCCAGTAGCCTCGGCGGACTAGCGGGAGTTATGGGCTATGAGCAGTTCTTC,CASSLGGLAGVMGYEQFF
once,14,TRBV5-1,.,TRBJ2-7,TGCGCCAGCAGCTTCGGCGGGAACTCCTACGAGCAGTACTTC,CASSFGGNSYEQYF
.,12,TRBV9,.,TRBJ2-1,TGTGCCAGCAGCTCCTCCCACAATGAGCAGTTCTTC,CASSSSHNEQFF
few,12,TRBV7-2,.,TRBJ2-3,TGTGCCAGCAGCGCAGGCCCAGATACGCAGTATTTT,CASSAGPDTQYF
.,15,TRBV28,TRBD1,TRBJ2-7,TGTGCCAGCAGTCCTGGGGACAGGGACTCCTACGAGCAGTACTTC,CASSPGDRDSYEQYF
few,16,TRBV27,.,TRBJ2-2,TGTGCCAGCAGTTCCCAATTCATGGGGGCCACCGGGGAGCTGTTTTTT,CASSSQFMGATGELFF
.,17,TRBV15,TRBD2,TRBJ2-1,TGTGCCACCAGCAGAGAGGCGGCGGGAGTGACCTACAATGAGCAGTTCTTC,CATSREAAGVTYNEQFF
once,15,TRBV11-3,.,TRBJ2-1,TGTGCCAGCAGCTTCGGACGGGGGTTCTACAATGAGCAGTTCTTC,CASSFGRGFYNEQFF
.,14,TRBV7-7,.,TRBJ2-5,TGTGCTAGCAGCTTAGTTGCCGGGTCAGAGACCCAGTACTTC,CASSLVAGSETQYF
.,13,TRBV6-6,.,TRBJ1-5,TGTGCCAGCAGGACAGCTAGCAATCAGCCCCAGCATTTT,CASRTASNQPQHF
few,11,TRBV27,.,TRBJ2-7,TGTGCCAGCAACCCCACTCACGAGCAGTACTTC,CASNPTHEQYF
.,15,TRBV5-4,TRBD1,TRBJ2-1,TGTGCCAGCAGCTTGGGAGGGACAGGGCCGAATGAGCAGTTCTTC,CASSLGGTGPNEQFF
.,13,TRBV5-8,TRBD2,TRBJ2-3,TGTGCCAGCAGCTCTTGGGGAGGGGATACGCAGTATTTT,CASSSWGGDTQYF
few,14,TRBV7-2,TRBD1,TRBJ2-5,TGTGCCAGCAGCTTAGCCGGGACAGCAGAGACCCAGTACTTC,CASSLAGTAETQYF
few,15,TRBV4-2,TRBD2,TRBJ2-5,TGTGCCAGCAGCCAACTTACTAGCGGGCAAGAGACCCAGTACTTC,CASSQLTSGQETQYF
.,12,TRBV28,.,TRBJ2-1,TGTGCCAGCAGGGCCCTGGTCCATGAGCAGTTCTTC,CASRALVHEQFF